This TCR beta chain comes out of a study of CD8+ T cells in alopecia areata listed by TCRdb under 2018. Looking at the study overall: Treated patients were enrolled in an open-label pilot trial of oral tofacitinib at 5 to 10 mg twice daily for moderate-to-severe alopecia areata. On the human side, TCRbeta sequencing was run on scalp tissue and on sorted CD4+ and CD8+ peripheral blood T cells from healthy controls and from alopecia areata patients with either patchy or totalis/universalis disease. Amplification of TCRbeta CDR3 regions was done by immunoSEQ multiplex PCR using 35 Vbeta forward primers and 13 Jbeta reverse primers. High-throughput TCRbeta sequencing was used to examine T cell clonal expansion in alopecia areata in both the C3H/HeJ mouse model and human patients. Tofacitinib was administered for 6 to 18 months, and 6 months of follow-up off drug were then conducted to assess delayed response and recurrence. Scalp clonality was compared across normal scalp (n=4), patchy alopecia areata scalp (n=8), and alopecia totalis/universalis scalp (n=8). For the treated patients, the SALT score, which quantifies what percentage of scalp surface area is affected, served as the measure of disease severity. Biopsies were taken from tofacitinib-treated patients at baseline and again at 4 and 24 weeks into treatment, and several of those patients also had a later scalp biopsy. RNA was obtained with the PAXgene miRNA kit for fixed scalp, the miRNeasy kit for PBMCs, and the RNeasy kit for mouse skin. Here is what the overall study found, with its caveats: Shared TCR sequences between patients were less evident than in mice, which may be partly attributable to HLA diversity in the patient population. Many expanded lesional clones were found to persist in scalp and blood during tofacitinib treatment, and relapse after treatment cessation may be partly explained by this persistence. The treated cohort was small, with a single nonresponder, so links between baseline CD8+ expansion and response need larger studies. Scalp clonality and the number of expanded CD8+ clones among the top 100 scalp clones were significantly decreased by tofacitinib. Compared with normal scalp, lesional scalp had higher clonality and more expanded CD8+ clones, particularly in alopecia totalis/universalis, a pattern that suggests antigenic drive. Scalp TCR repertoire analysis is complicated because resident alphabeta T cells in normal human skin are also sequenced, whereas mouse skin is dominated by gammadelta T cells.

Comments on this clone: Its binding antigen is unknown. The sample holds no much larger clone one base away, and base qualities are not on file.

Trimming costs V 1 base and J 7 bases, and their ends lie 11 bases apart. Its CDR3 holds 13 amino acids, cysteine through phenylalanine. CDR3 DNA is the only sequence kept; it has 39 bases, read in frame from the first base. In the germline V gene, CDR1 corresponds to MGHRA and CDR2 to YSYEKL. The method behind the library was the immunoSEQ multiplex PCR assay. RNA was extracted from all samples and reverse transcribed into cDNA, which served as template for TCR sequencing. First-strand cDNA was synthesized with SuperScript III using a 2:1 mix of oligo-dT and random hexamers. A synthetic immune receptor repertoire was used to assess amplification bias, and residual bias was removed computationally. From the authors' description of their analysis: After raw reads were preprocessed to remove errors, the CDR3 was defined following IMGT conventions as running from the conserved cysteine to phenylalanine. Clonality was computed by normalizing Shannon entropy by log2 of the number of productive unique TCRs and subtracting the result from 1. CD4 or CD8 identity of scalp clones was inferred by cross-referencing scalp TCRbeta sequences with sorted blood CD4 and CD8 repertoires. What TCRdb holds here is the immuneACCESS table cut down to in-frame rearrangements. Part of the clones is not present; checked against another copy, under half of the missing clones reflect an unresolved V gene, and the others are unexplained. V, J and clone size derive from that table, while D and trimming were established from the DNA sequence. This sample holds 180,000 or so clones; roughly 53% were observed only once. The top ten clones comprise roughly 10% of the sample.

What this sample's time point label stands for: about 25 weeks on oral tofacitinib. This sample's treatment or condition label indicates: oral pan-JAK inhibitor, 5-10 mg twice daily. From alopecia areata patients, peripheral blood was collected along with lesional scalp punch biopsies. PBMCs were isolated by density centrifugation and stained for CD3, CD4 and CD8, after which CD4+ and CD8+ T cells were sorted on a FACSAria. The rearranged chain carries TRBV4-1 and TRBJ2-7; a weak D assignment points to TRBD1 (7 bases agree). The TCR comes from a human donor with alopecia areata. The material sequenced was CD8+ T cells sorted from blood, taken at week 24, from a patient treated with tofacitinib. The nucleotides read TGCGCCAGCAGCCAAGTCGCAGGGGGGGAGCAGTACTTC. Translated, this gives CASSQVAGGEQYF.